One and the same sample provided the 32 T cell receptor beta chains below, sequenced in a study of blood T cell repertoires in COVID-19. Assay: immunoSEQ multiplex PCR; the TCRdb copy retains only in-frame clones and omits some. The sample holds a few hundred thousand clones, roughly nine tenths seen once. The sample taken for sequencing was peripheral blood. Receptors were obtained from a man aged 45-65 years with acute or convalescent COVID-19.

The rearrangement uses TRBV19 and TRBJ1-3; 7 bases match TRBD1. The CDR3 has 17 residues. The V segment lost 4 bases and the J segment 2 bases; nucleotides outside the gene matches: 11. CDR1 and CDR2 from the germline V gene are LNHDA and SQIVND (reference sequence). DNA for the CDR3: TGTGCCAGTAGTAGGAGGCTCAGACAGGGCGCTGGAAACACCATATATTTT. This codes for CASSRRLRQGAGNTIYF.

Only one count was recorded for this clone. The genes are TRBV29-1 and TRBJ1-4; D perhaps matches TRBD1 (5 bases). The CDR3 is made up of 14 amino acids. V gave up 0 bases and J gave up 8 bases, with 13 bases separating them. CDR1 SQVTM and CDR2 ANQGSEA come from the germline V gene. CDR3 in DNA: TGCAGCGTTGAAGAGGGCAGGGATGGCGAAAAACTGTTTTTT. Protein: CSVEEGRDGEKLFF.

The rearrangement joins TRBV2 to TRBJ1-2, with no clear D. The ends were cut back, 4 bases at V and 8 bases at J, with 11 bases in the middle. The CDR3 loop spans 12 amino acids. Germline CDR1 reads SNHLY; CDR2 reads FYNNEI. CDR3: CASSVAVQGYTF. The DNA for the CDR3 is TGTGCCAGCAGTGTGGCAGTACAGGGCTACACCTTC.

The gene calls are TRBV10-3 and TRBJ2-7, with 7 bases that match TRBD1. This CDR3 comprises 15 residues. The V gene's germline CDR1 is ENHRY and CDR2 SYGVKD. Losses at the gene ends were 1 base for V and 0 bases for J; bases not matched to a gene: 3. The DNA of the CDR3 is TGTGCCATCAGTGAGTTGGGACAGCTCTCCTACGAGCAGTACTTC. It codes for CAISELGQLSYEQYF.

This clone was picked up a small number of times. This chain joins TRBV19 and TRBJ1-2; D remains unclear. V lost 3 bases, J lost 5 bases, and 10 bases lay in between. Germline CDR1 LNHDA, CDR2 SQIVND (reference sequence). The CDR3 has 13 residues. For the CDR3, the DNA is TGTGCCAGTAGTATCGGTAGCCTATATGGCTACACCTTC. It yields the protein CASSIGSLYGYTF.

This clone was recorded once. V gene TRBV19 combines with J gene TRBJ2-3, with 11 bases fitting TRBD2. Trimming removed 5 bases from V and 0 bases from J; junction bases left unmatched: 4. The CDR3 spans 16 residues. Germline loops: CDR1 LNHDA, CDR2 SQIVND (reference sequence). The CDR3 region is CASSPRTSGSTDTQYF. The CDR3 nucleotides are TGTGCCAGTAGTCCAAGGACTAGCGGGAGCACAGATACGCAGTATTTT.

The chain couples TRBV3-1 (or the pseudogene TRBV3-2) to TRBJ1-1; TRBD1 might be the D (5 bases). Germline V lookup: CDR1 LGHDT, CDR2 YNNKEL (reference sequence). There are 15 residues in the CDR3. V lost 0 bases and J 8 bases, leaving 16 bases between the germline ends. The CDR3 DNA follows: TGTGCCAGCAGCCAAGACGGAGTGTTCAGGGCCGAAGCTTTCTTT. This gives the protein CASSQDGVFRAEAFF.

In the case of this clone: One end of the junction varies from germline; a read error may be responsible. The genes are TRBV6-5 and TRBJ1-5; D is unresolved. Germline V gives CDR1 MNHEY, CDR2 SVGAGI. The CDR3 runs 14 residues. The CDR3 is CASRLFFSSQPQHF. In nucleotides, the CDR3 is TGTGCCAGCAGACTTTTTTTTAGCAGTCAGCCCCAGCATTTT.

The J gene is TRBJ2-3, the V gene TRBV6-1, with TRBD2 as a possible D gene (5 bases). Trimming removed 4 bases from V and 0 bases from J, with 14 bases in between. This CDR3 contains 16 residues. The germline V gene has CDR1 MNHNS and CDR2 SASEGT. The CDR3: CASSAFPGGSTDTQYF. DNA of the CDR3: TGTGCCAGCAGTGCCTTCCCTGGCGGGAGCACAGATACGCAGTATTTT.

This chain joins TRBV18 and TRBJ2-2, with D possibly TRBD1 on 6 matching bases. The CDR3 is made up of 13 amino acids. The germline CDR1 and CDR2 sequences are KGHSH and LQKENI. V lost 2 bases and J lost 6, with 7 bases in between. The CDR3 protein is CASSPRGSGELFF. DNA of the CDR3: TGTGCCAGCTCACCAAGGGGGTCCGGGGAGCTGTTTTTT.

This rearrangement joins TRBV6-5 to TRBJ1-1; D call uncertain. V lost 8 bases, J lost 8 bases, and 18 bases lay in between. CDR3 length: 13 residues. Germline CDR1 reads MNHEY; CDR2 reads SVGAGI. The CDR3 DNA reads TGTGCCAGCTCATTCTCCGCCCGAGTAGAAGCTTTCTTT. Protein sequence: CASSFSARVEAFF.

The CDR3 DNA sequence: TGCGCCAGCAGCCTTGTGGGGACAGTCAATCAGCCCCAGCATTTT. It codes for CASSLVGTVNQPQHF. The chain combines TRBV4-1 with TRBJ1-5, with 7 bases aligning to TRBD1. The CDR3 is made up of 15 amino acids. V was pared by 4 bases and J by 3 bases, with 6 bases of the junction left unmatched. The germline V gene has CDR1 MGHRA and CDR2 YSYEKL.

The gene calls are TRBV3-1 (or the pseudogene TRBV3-2) and TRBJ1-2; 10 bases map to TRBD1. The CDR3 length is 12 residues. The V gene's germline CDR1 is LGHDT and CDR2 YNNKEL (reference sequence). J lost 9 bases, V lost 6 bases, and 4 bases had no gene match. In DNA, the CDR3 is TGTGCCAGCAGGCGGGGACAGGGGAGCTACACCTTC. Amino acids: CASRRGQGSYTF.

The J gene is TRBJ1-5, the V gene TRBV18; perhaps TRBD1 as D (6 bases). The CDR3 is 17 amino acids. Germline V gene data show CDR1 as KGHSH and CDR2 as LQKENI. Deletions cut 3 bases from V and 0 bases from J, with 15 bases between. The CDR3 is CASSPRAGAVSNQPQHF. In nucleotides, the CDR3 is TGTGCCAGCTCACCGAGGGCAGGGGCAGTTAGCAATCAGCCCCAGCATTTT.

This chain links TRBV10-1 with TRBJ2-3; 10 nucleotides align to TRBD2. Per the germline V gene, CDR1 is WNHNN and CDR2 is SYGVQD (reference sequence). There are 14 residues in the CDR3. The J segment lost 5 bases and the V segment lost 4 bases, leaving 3 bases of the junction unmatched. The CDR3 bases are TGCGCCAGCAGTGTCCTAGCGGGGGAAGATACGCAGTATTTT. This codes for CASSVLAGEDTQYF.

This clone has just one count. CDR3 coding DNA: TGTGCCATCCAAGCAGGGCCGCACACTGAAGCTTTCTTT. Protein sequence: CAIQAGPHTEAFF. This chain links TRBV10-3 with TRBJ1-1; a possible D gene is TRBD1 (5 bases). V was shortened by 8 bases and J by 3 bases, with 13 bases between the two germline ends. CDR1 and CDR2 from the germline V gene are ENHRY and SYGVKD. The length of the CDR3 is 13 residues.

The V gene is TRBV19, the J gene TRBJ1-6, with a weak D call TRBD1 (5 bases). CDR1 LNHDA and CDR2 SQIVND come from the germline V gene (reference sequence). The V end was cut by 6 bases, the J end by 10 bases, with 13 bases between. CDR3 size: 13 residues. Written as DNA, the CDR3 is TGTGCCAGTAGAGGGGTACTAAAATCACCCCTCCACTTT. Encoded protein: CASRGVLKSPLHF.

The V gene is TRBV5-6, the J gene TRBJ2-2, with 8 bases lining up with TRBD2. Losses at the gene ends were 1 base for V and 4 bases for J; bases not matched to a gene: 3. There are 15 residues in the CDR3. Germline lookup yields CDR1 SGHDT and CDR2 YYEEEE. CDR3 nucleotides: TGTGCCAGCAGCTTGATAGCGGGACGCACCGGGGAGCTGTTTTTT. Residues: CASSLIAGRTGELFF.

The chain links TRBV9 to TRBJ2-3; D unclear. This CDR3 has 15 amino acids. V gave up 0 bases and J gave up 1 base, with 9 bases separating them. Germline CDR1 SGDLS, CDR2 YYNGEE. The DNA for the CDR3 is TGTGCCAGCAGCGTAGAGCACAGCCGCACAGATACGCAGTATTTT. Its translation: CASSVEHSRTDTQYF.

The genes are TRBV2 and TRBJ2-5; 8 bases agree with TRBD2. The germline V gene encodes CDR1 SNHLY and CDR2 FYNNEI. The CDR3 is made up of 13 amino acids. V trimming: 5 bases; J trimming: 5 bases; junction bases outside the gene matches: 4. The chain's CDR3 is CASSRVAGETQYF. The CDR3 nucleotides read TGTGCCAGCAGTAGGGTAGCGGGGGAGACCCAGTACTTC.

The rearrangement joins TRBV19 to TRBJ2-7, with 7 bases lining up with TRBD1. The CDR3 consists of 12 residues. J lost 4 bases, V lost 5 bases, and 2 bases had no gene match. Germline V gene data show CDR1 as LNHDA and CDR2 as SQIVND (reference sequence). The DNA of the CDR3 is TGTGCCAGTAGTGAGGACAGGTACGAGCAGTACTTC. Protein: CASSEDRYEQYF.

This clone showed up just a few times. Other DNA sequences within the sample encode an identical CDR3. This sequence joins TRBV5-1 and TRBJ1-1; TRBD1 matches at 9 bases. The CDR3 is 14 amino acids. In germline, CDR1 is SGHRS, CDR2 YFSETQ. V dropped 3 bases and J dropped 5; count of bases not matched to a gene: 5. CDR3 sequence reads: CASSSQGAGTEAFF. In nucleotides, the CDR3 is TGCGCCAGCAGCTCACAGGGGGCTGGGACTGAAGCTTTCTTT.

This chain connects TRBV5-6 to TRBJ2-5, with D perhaps matching TRBD1 (6 bases). Per germline, CDR1 SGHDT and CDR2 YYEEEE. V was shortened by 3 bases and J by 4 bases, with 10 bases between the two germline ends. The CDR3 contains 13 residues. CDR3 nucleotides: TGTGCCAGCAGCTGGACCAGGGGAGAGACCCAGTACTTC. The encoded protein is CASSWTRGETQYF.

The chain joins TRBV6-5 to TRBJ1-6; D not certain. The germline V gene has CDR1 MNHEY and CDR2 SVGAGI. V was pared by 5 bases and J by 8 bases, with 16 bases between. This CDR3 contains 15 residues. The CDR3 reads CASSLSPGGHSPLHF. As DNA, the CDR3 is TGTGCCAGCAGTCTGTCACCCGGCGGGCATTCACCCCTCCACTTT.

This chain connects TRBV11-2 to TRBJ1-4; 7 bases match TRBD1. Per germline, CDR1 SGHAT and CDR2 FQNNGV. There are 15 residues in the CDR3. V dropped 7 bases and J dropped 6; count of bases not matched to a gene: 11. This CDR3 is CASTPQGKGYEKLFF. The CDR3 DNA sequence: TGTGCCAGCACCCCACAGGGGAAGGGGTATGAAAAACTGTTTTTT.

The rearrangement uses TRBV3-1 (or the pseudogene TRBV3-2) and TRBJ2-3, with 11 bases lining up with TRBD2. V shed 1 base, J shed 12 bases, and the junction held 3 bases outside the gene matches. From germline, CDR1 is LGHDT and CDR2 YNNKEL (reference sequence). The CDR3 spans 13 residues. In nucleotides, the CDR3 is TGTGCCAGCAGCCAAGCACTAGCGGGGGACCAGTATTTT. It yields the protein CASSQALAGDQYF.

The J gene is TRBJ2-7, the V gene TRBV11-2; perhaps TRBD1 as D (6 bases). Trimming took off 5 bases at V and 2 bases at J, with 22 bases between the two ends. This CDR3 has 17 amino acids. Germline CDR1 and CDR2: SGHAT and FQNNGV. DNA of the CDR3: TGTGCCAGCAGCCAACCCCTGAGGCAGGGGACGCCCTACGAGCAGTACTTC. It encodes CASSQPLRQGTPYEQYF.

The chain is built from TRBV3-1 (or the pseudogene TRBV3-2) and TRBJ2-7; 8 bases are a match to TRBD2. Germline loops: CDR1 LGHDT, CDR2 YNNKEL (reference sequence). V lost 1 base and J lost 4; bases outside the gene matches: 3. The CDR3 length is 14 residues. The DNA of the CDR3 is TGTGCCAGCAGCCAAGTAGCGGGGTATTACGAGCAGTACTTC. Translating gives CASSQVAGYYEQYF.

The rearrangement joins TRBV18 to TRBJ2-7; TRBD1 matches 9 bases. V dropped 4 bases and J dropped 3; count of bases not matched to a gene: 7. CDR1 KGHSH and CDR2 LQKENI come from the germline V gene. The CDR3 extends over 15 amino acids. For the CDR3, the DNA is TGTGCCAGCTCACAGCCGGGACAGGGTTTCTACGAGCAGTACTTC. Translation: CASSQPGQGFYEQYF. Together with reference TRBV18 and TRBJ2-7, the CDR3 gives the full variable domain: NAGVMQNPRHLVRRRGQEARLRCSPMKGHSHVYWYRQLPEEGLKFMVYLQKENIIDESGMPKERFSAEFPKEGPSILRIQQVVRGDSAAYFCASSQPGQGFYEQYFGPGTRLTVT.

The sample holds one count of this clone. This rearrangement joins TRBV2 to TRBJ2-7; D remains unclear. The CDR3 covers 11 residues. The germline V gene has CDR1 SNHLY and CDR2 FYNNEI. The V and J ends lost 5 bases and 4 bases respectively, with 6 bases between them. The CDR3 bases are TGTGCCAGCAGTACACATTACGAGCAGTACTTC. Translated, it gives CASSTHYEQYF.

This rearrangement joins TRBV29-1 to TRBJ2-7; 16 bases line up with TRBD2. This CDR3 region has 16 residues. The germline V gene encodes CDR1 SQVTM and CDR2 ANQGSEA. V trimming: 6 bases; J trimming: 3 bases; junction bases outside the gene matches: 8. The CDR3 here is CSVAGLAGGPVYEQYF. DNA of the CDR3: TGCAGCGTGGCGGGACTAGCGGGGGGGCCAGTCTACGAGCAGTACTTC.

The V and J genes are TRBV29-1 and TRBJ1-1; 8 nucleotides match TRBD1. Germline V gene lookup returns CDR1 SQVTM and CDR2 ANQGSEA. J gave up 0 bases and V 3 bases, and 6 bases lay outside the gene matches. The CDR3 length is 15 residues. The chain's CDR3 is CSVDRGPSLNTEAFF. Written as DNA, the CDR3 is TGCAGCGTTGACAGGGGGCCATCCCTGAACACTGAAGCTTTCTTT.